A selection of T cell receptor beta chains follows, all from one sample in a study of persistence of HIV-infected CD4 T cells. The antigens of these receptors remain unknown. Data came from immunoSEQ multiplex PCR; TCRdb stores just in-frame clones and leaves some out. This sample has 25,000 to 30,000 clones, with 78% found just once. The sequences come from CD4+ T cells sorted from PBMCs after roughly 18-hour stimulation, collected from a patient who received antiretroviral therapy. The receptors stem from an adult woman with HIV who was CMV-seropositive. CDR3s include the opening cysteine and the closing phenylalanine or tryptophan. Each record gives: V gene, D gene, clone size, J gene, CDR3 protein, CDR3 DNA. The D gene is left open where the match is weak. Clone size appears in some rows only: once, few, many, or a class for an expanded clone.

TRBV2	NA	NA	TRBJ1-1	CASSERRGNTEAFF	TGTGCCAGCAGTGAACGGCGAGGGAACACTGAAGCTTTCTTT
TRBV19	TRBD1	NA	TRBJ1-1	CASTLDRGNTEAFF	TGTGCCAGTACCTTGGACAGGGGTAACACTGAAGCTTTCTTT
TRBV6-1	NA	few	TRBJ1-5	CASSDSRAAEHF	TGTGCCAGCAGTGATAGTCGGGCCGCGGAGCATTTT
TRBV2	NA	NA	TRBJ1-6	CASRGDHNSPLHF	TGTGCCAGCAGGGGGGACCATAATTCACCCCTCCACTTT
TRBV3-1/TRBV3-2	NA	NA	TRBJ1-2	CASSLEGSNYGYTF	TGTGCCAGCAGCCTAGAGGGGTCTAACTATGGCTACACCTTC
TRBV6-5	NA	NA	TRBJ1-5	CASSIQDNQPQHF	TGTGCCAGCAGTATACAGGATAATCAGCCCCAGCATTTT
TRBV7-8	TRBD1	few	TRBJ1-2	CASSSDTGANYGYTF	TGTGCCAGCAGCTCAGATACAGGGGCTAACTATGGCTACACCTTC
TRBV29-1	NA	once	TRBJ1-1	CSDAGTVNTEAFF	TGCAGCGATGCTGGGACGGTGAACACTGAAGCTTTCTTT
TRBV10-3	NA	NA	TRBJ1-1	CAISERTAAEAFF	TGTGCCATCAGTGAGAGGACAGCCGCTGAAGCTTTCTTT
TRBV6-5	NA	NA	TRBJ2-2	CASSTQWGTGELFF	TGTGCCAGCAGCACCCAGTGGGGCACCGGGGAGCTGTTTTTT
TRBV10-3	NA	NA	TRBJ1-1	CAIRGEQNTEAFF	TGTGCCATCAGAGGGGAACAGAACACTGAAGCTTTCTTT
TRBV6-1	NA	NA	TRBJ1-2	CASSEDQGTTYGYTF	TGTGCCAGCAGTGAAGATCAAGGGACAACCTATGGCTACACCTTC
TRBV5-1	NA	NA	TRBJ1-3	CASKTGPSGNTIYF	TGCGCCAGCAAAACCGGGCCCTCTGGAAACACCATATATTTT
TRBV9	NA	medium-sized	TRBJ1-1	CASSVVTDPRTEAFF	TGTGCCAGCAGCGTAGTCACAGACCCGAGGACTGAAGCTTTCTTT
TRBV29-1	NA	NA	TRBJ2-3	CSVAKGGTDTQYF	TGCAGCGTCGCTAAGGGAGGCACAGATACGCAGTATTTT
TRBV21-1	NA	once	TRBJ1-2	CASSTSRDRGHNGYTF	TGTGCCAGCAGCACTTCCCGGGACAGGGGGCATAATGGCTACACCTTC
TRBV15	NA	NA	TRBJ1-1	CATSRGWNTEAFF	TGTGCCACCAGCAGAGGCTGGAACACTGAAGCTTTCTTT
TRBV3-1/TRBV3-2	NA	NA	TRBJ1-2	CASSQAGEGGYTF	TGTGCCAGCAGCCAAGCAGGGGAGGGCGGCTACACCTTC
TRBV9	NA	NA	TRBJ1-1	CASSVDGSGVNTEAFF	TGTGCCAGCAGCGTAGACGGGTCCGGGGTGAACACTGAAGCTTTCTTT
TRBV12-5	NA	NA	TRBJ1-3	CASGSQGAPNSGNTIYF	TGTGCTAGTGGTTCCCAGGGTGCACCTAACTCGGGAAACACCATATATTTT
TRBV15	NA	NA	TRBJ1-2	CATSREGTAYGYTF	TGTGCCACCAGCAGAGAAGGGACTGCCTATGGCTACACCTTC
TRBV30	TRBD1	few	TRBJ1-6	CAWSPGTAYNSPLHF	TGTGCCTGGAGCCCCGGGACAGCTTATAATTCACCCCTCCACTTT
TRBV14	NA	NA	TRBJ1-1	CASSQTDWLAEAFF	TGTGCCAGCAGCCAGACCGACTGGCTGGCTGAAGCTTTCTTT
TRBV4-1	NA	few	TRBJ1-3	CASGDTFSGNTIYF	TGCGCCAGCGGAGACACATTCTCTGGAAACACCATATATTTT
TRBV5-8	TRBD1	NA	TRBJ2-5	CASSLQQGPETQYF	TGTGCCAGCAGCTTGCAACAGGGGCCCGAGACCCAGTACTTC
TRBV7-9	NA	NA	TRBJ2-2	CASSIPGHDTGELFF	TGTGCCAGCAGCATACCGGGACACGACACCGGGGAGCTGTTTTTT
TRBV6-5	NA	few	TRBJ1-1	CASSRDIGTEAFF	TGTGCCAGCAGTCGGGACATCGGCACTGAAGCTTTCTTT
TRBV19	TRBD1	NA	TRBJ1-1	CASSTDRAQAFF	TGTGCCAGTAGTACGGACAGGGCACAAGCTTTCTTT
TRBV30	NA	NA	TRBJ2-2	CAWRGLGGPLNTGELFF	TGTGCCTGGAGAGGGCTTGGGGGGCCTTTGAACACCGGGGAGCTGTTTTTT
TRBV7-2	NA	NA	TRBJ1-4	CASSLSRHGGSWNEKLFF	TGTGCCAGCAGCTTATCTCGGCATGGAGGGTCCTGGAATGAAAAACTGTTTTTT
TRBV29-1	TRBD1	NA	TRBJ1-1	CSAQTGGDTEAFF	TGCAGCGCACAGACAGGGGGCGACACTGAAGCTTTCTTT
TRBV19	NA	NA	TRBJ2-4	CASSIRDGLAKNIQYF	TGTGCCAGTAGTATCCGCGACGGGCTAGCCAAAAACATTCAGTACTTC
TRBV3-1/TRBV3-2	TRBD1	once	TRBJ1-2	CASSQDWTGSYGYTF	TGTGCCAGCAGCCAAGATTGGACAGGATCCTATGGCTACACCTTC
TRBV9	NA	NA	TRBJ2-7	CASSLQAGPLYEQYF	TGTGCCAGCAGCCTGCAGGCGGGGCCCCTCTACGAGCAGTACTTC
TRBV27	NA	NA	TRBJ2-1	CASRPPGSFYNEQFF	TGTGCCAGCAGGCCACCCGGAAGCTTCTACAATGAGCAGTTCTTC
TRBV19	NA	NA	TRBJ2-3	CASSIGRGADTQYF	TGTGCCAGTAGTATAGGGAGGGGAGCAGATACGCAGTATTTT
TRBV6-5	NA	few	TRBJ1-5	CASSYMGASNQPQHF	TGTGCCAGCAGTTACATGGGGGCTAGCAATCAGCCCCAGCATTTT
TRBV6-1	NA	NA	TRBJ1-5	CASSEEGGIGNQPQHF	TGTGCCAGCAGTGAAGAAGGGGGTATAGGTAATCAGCCCCAGCATTTT
TRBV27	NA	NA	TRBJ2-1	CASSRQPLYNEQFF	TGTGCCAGCAGTCGACAGCCCCTCTACAATGAGCAGTTCTTC
TRBV7-6	NA	NA	TRBJ2-2	CASSLEISGELFF	TGTGCCAGCAGCTTAGAAATTAGCGGGGAGCTGTTTTTT
TRBV5-4	NA	NA	TRBJ2-5	CASSLAGGEETQYF	TGTGCCAGCAGCTTGGCCGGTGGGGAGGAGACCCAGTACTTC
TRBV12-5	NA	NA	TRBJ1-2	CASGPDRYPKDYGYTF	TGTGCTAGTGGCCCCGACAGATACCCTAAAGACTATGGCTACACCTTC
TRBV5-4	NA	few	TRBJ2-5	CASTPNRGETQYF	TGTGCCAGCACCCCGAATAGGGGCGAGACCCAGTACTTC
TRBV30	NA	NA	TRBJ2-2	CALQGSRHTGELFF	TGTGCCTTACAGGGAAGCAGGCACACCGGGGAGCTGTTTTTT
TRBV6-6	NA	NA	TRBJ1-5	CASRGAQQPQHF	TGTGCCAGCAGGGGGGCCCAGCAGCCCCAGCATTTT
TRBV19	NA	NA	TRBJ2-7	CASSLLPGEQYF	TGTGCCAGTAGTTTGTTGCCCGGGGAGCAGTACTTC
TRBV5-3	TRBD2	NA	TRBJ2-1	CARSLAGGQNEQFF	TGTGCCAGAAGCTTAGCGGGGGGCCAGAATGAGCAGTTCTTC
TRBV7-3	NA	NA	TRBJ2-3	CASGSGLYTDTQYF	TGTGCCAGTGGATCGGGGCTTTACACAGATACGCAGTATTTT
TRBV7-2	TRBD2	once	TRBJ2-1	CASSLRLASNYEQFF	TGTGCCAGCAGCCTAAGACTAGCGTCCAATTATGAGCAGTTCTTC